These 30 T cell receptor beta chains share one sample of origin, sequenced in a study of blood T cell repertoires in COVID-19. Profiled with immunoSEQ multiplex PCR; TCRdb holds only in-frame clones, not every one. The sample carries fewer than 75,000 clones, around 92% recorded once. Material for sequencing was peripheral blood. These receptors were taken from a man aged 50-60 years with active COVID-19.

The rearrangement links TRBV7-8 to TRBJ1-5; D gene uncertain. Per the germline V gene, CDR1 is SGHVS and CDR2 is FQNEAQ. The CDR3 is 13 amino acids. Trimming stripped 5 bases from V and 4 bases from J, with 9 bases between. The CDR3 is CASSPQQNQPQHF. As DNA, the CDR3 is TGTGCCAGCAGCCCACAGCAGAATCAGCCCCAGCATTTT.

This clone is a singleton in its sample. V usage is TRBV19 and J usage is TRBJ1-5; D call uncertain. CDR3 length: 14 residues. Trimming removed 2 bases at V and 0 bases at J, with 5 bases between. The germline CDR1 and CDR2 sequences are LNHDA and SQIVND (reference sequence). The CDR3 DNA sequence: TGTGCCAGTAGTATATCTCGTAGCAATCAGCCCCAGCATTTT. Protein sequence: CASSISRSNQPQHF.

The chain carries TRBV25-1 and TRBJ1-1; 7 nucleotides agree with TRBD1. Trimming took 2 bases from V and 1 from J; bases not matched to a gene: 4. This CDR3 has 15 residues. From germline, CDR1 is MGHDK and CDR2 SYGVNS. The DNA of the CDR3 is TGTGCCAGCAGTGAACCCAACAGGGGGAACACTGAAGCTTTCTTT. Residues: CASSEPNRGNTEAFF.

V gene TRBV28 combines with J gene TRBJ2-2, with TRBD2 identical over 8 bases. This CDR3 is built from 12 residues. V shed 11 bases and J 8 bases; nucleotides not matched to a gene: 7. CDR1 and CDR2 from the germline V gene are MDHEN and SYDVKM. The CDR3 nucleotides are TGTGCCTCCGCGGGGGGTCGGGGGGAGCTGTTTTTT. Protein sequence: CASAGGRGELFF.

DNA for the CDR3: TGTGCCAGCAGGGAGACAGGGTATGGCAATGAGCAGTTCTTC. Its protein is CASRETGYGNEQFF. The chain uses TRBV6-4 and TRBJ2-1; 7 positions agree with TRBD1. V shed 6 bases and J 6 bases; nucleotides not matched to a gene: 8. Germline lookup yields CDR1 MRHNA and CDR2 SNTAGT. The CDR3 covers 14 residues.

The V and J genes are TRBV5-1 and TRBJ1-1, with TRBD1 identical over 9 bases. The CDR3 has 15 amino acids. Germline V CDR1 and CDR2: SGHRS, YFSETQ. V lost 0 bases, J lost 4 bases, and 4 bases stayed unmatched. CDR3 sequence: CASSLGDREVTEAFF. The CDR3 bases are TGCGCCAGCAGCTTGGGGGACAGGGAGGTCACTGAAGCTTTCTTT.

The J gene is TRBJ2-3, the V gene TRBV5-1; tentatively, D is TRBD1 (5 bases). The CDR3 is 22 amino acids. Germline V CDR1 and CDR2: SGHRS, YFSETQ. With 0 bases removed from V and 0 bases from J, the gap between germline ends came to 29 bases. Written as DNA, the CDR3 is TGCGCCAGCAGCTTGGCACTGTGGCAAACCACAAGACAGTCTTCTAGCACAGATACGCAGTATTTT. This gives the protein CASSLALWQTTRQSSSTDTQYF.

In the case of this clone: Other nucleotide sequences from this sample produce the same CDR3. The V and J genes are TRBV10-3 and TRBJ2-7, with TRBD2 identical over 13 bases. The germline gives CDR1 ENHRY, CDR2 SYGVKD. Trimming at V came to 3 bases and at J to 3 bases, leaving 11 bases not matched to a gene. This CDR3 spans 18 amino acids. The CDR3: CAISESGGRTSGGYEQYF. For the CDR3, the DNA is TGTGCCATCAGTGAAAGCGGGGGTCGGACTAGCGGGGGCTACGAGCAGTACTTC.

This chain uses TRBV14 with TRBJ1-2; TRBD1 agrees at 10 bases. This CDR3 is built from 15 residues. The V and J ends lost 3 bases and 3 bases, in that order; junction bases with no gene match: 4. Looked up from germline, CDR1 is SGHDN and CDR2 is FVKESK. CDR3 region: CASSQDRGVHYGYTF. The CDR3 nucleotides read TGTGCCAGCAGCCAGGACAGGGGGGTACACTATGGCTACACCTTC. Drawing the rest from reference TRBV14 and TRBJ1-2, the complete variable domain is EAGVTQFPSHSVIEKGQTVTLRCDPISGHDNLYWYRRVMGKEIKFLLHFVKESKQDESGMPNNRFLAERTGGTYSTLKVQPAELEDSGVYFCASSQDRGVHYGYTFGSGTRLTVV.

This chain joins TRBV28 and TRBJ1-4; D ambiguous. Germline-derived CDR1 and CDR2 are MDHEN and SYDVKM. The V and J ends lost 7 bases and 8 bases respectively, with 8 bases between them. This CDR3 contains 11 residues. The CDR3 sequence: CASTAQEKLFF. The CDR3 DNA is TGTGCCAGCACTGCTCAGGAAAAACTGTTTTTT.

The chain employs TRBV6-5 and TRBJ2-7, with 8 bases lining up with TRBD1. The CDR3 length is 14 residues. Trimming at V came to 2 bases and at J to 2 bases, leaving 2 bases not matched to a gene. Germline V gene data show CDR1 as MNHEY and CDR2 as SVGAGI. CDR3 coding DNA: TGTGCCAGCAGTTACGGACAGGGAACCTACGAGCAGTACTTC. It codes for CASSYGQGTYEQYF.

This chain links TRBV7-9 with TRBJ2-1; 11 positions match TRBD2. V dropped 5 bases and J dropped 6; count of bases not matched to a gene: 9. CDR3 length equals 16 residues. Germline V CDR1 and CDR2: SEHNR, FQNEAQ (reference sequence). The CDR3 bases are TGTGCCAGCAGCCTTAGTAGCGGGAGGGCCTCCAATGAGCAGTTCTTC. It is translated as CASSLSSGRASNEQFF.

Written as DNA, the CDR3 is TGCGCCAGCAGCTTGGCCGGCGCGGAGCGGTACAATGAGCAGTTCTTC. Protein sequence: CASSLAGAERYNEQFF. The chain joins TRBV5-1 to TRBJ2-1, with D possibly TRBD2 on 5 matching bases. CDR1 and CDR2 from the germline V gene are SGHRS and YFSETQ. With 0 bases removed from V and 4 bases from J, the gap between germline ends came to 14 bases. The CDR3 has 16 amino acids.

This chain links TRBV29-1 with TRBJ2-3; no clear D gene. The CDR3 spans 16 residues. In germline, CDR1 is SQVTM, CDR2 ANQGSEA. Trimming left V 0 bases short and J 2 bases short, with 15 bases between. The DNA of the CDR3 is TGCAGCGTTGAAGATCGGGTGACTCCCCCCACAGATACGCAGTATTTT. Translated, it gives CSVEDRVTPPTDTQYF.

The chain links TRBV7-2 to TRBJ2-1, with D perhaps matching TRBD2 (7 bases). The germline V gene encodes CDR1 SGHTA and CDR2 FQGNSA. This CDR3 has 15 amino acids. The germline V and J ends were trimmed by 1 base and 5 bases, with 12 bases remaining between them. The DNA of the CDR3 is TGTGCCAGCAGCTTAGGAGGGGGGGGTCACAATGAGCAGTTCTTC. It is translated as CASSLGGGGHNEQFF.

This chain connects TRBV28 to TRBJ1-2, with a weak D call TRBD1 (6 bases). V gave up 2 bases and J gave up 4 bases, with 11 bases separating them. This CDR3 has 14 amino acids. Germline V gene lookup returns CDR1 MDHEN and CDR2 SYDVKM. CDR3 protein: CASSLTGIGYGYTF. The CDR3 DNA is TGTGCCAGCAGTTTAACAGGGATTGGCTATGGCTACACCTTC.

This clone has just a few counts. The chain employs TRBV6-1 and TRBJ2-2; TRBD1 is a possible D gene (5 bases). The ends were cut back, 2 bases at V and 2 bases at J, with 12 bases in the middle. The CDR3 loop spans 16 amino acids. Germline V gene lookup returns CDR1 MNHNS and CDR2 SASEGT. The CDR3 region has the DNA TGTGCCAGCAGTGAACTACCAGGGTCAAACACCGGGGAGCTGTTTTTT. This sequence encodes CASSELPGSNTGELFF.

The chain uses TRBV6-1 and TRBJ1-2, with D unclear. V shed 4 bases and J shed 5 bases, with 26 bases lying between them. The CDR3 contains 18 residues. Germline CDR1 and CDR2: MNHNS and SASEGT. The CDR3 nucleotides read TGTGCCAGCAGTGTTAACCGGCAGGTACGAGGAGGAACTTATGGCTACACCTTC. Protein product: CASSVNRQVRGGTYGYTF.

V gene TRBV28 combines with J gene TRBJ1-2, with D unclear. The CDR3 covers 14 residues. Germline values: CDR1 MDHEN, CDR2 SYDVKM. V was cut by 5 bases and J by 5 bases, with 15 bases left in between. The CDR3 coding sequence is TGTGCCAGCAGTGTGGTTGGAGGGTCTTATGGCTACACCTTC. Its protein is CASSVVGGSYGYTF.

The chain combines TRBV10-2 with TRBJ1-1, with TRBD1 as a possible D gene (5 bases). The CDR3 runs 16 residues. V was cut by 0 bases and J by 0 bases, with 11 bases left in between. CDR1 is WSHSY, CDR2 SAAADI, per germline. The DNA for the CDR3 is TGCGCCAGCAGTGAGTCGACAGCAAACATGAACACTGAAGCTTTCTTT. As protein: CASSESTANMNTEAFF.

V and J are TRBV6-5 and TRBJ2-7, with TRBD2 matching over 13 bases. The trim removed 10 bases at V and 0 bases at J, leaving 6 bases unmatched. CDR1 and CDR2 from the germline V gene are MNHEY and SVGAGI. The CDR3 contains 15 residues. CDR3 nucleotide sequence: TGTGCCACACAACTAGCGGGAGGGAGCTCCTACGAGCAGTACTTC. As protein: CATQLAGGSSYEQYF.

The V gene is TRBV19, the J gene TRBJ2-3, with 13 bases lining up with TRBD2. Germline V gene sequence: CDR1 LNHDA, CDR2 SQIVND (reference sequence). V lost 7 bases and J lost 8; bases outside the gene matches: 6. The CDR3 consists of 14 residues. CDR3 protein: CASTPGTSGTTQYF. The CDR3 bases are TGTGCCAGTACCCCCGGGACTAGCGGGACTACGCAGTATTTT.

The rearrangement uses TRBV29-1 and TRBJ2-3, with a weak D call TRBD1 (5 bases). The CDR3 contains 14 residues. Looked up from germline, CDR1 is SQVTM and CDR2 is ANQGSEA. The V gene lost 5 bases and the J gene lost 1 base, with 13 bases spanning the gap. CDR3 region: CSVNRQLGTDTQYF. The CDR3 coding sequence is TGCAGCGTTAATAGACAGTTAGGCACAGATACGCAGTATTTT.

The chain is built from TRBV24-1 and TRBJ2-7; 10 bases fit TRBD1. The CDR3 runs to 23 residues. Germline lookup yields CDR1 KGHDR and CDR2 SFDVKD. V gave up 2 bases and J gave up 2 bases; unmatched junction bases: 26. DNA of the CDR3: TGTGCCACCAGTGATTCCCGGACAGGGGGGGGTTCGAGCGGGAGTGAAGCTCCCTACGAGCAGTACTTC. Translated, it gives CATSDSRTGGGSSGSEAPYEQYF.

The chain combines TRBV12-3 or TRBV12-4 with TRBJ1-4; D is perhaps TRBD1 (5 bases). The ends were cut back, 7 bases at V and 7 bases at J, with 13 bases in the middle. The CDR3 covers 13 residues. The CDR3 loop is CASTVGHSEKLFF. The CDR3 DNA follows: TGTGCCAGCACCGTCGGACATAGTGAAAAACTGTTTTTT.

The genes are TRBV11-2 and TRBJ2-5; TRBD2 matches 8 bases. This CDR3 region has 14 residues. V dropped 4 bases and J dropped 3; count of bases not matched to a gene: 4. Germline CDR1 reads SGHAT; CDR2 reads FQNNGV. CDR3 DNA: TGTGCCAGCAGCTGGAGCGGGGGCGAAGAGACCCAGTACTTC. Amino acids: CASSWSGGEETQYF.

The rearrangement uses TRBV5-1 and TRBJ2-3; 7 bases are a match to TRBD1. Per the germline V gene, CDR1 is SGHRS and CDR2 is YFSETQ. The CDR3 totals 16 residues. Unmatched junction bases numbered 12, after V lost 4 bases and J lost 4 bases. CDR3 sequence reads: CASSPGTAHWADTQYF. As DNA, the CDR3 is TGCGCCAGCAGCCCCGGGACAGCTCATTGGGCAGATACGCAGTATTTT.

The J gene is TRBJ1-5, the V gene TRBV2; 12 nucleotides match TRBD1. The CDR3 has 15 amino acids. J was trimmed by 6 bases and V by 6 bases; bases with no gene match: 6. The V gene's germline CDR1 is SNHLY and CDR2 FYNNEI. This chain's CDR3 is CASSRDRGPIQPQHF. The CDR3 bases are TGTGCCAGCAGCCGGGACAGGGGGCCGATTCAGCCCCAGCATTTT.

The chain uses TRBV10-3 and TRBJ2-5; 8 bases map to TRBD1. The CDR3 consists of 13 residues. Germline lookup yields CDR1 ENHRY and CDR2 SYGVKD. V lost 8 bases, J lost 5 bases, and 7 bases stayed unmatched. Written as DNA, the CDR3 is TGTGCCATCTCGACAGGGGCATGGGAGACCCAGTACTTC. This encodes CAISTGAWETQYF.

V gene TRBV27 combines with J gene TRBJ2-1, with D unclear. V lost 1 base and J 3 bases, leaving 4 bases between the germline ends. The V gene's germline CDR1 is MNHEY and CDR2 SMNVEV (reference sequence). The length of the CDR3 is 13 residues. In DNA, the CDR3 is TGTGCCAGCAGTTTATACGGCTACAATGAGCAGTTCTTC. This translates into CASSLYGYNEQFF.